This T cell receptor beta chain stems from a study of cytomegalovirus exposure and HLA in healthy donors. The primer mix had 60 Vbeta and 13 Jbeta primers. Clones were sequenced by immunoSEQ multiplex PCR, and TCRdb holds only the in-frame ones, with some missing. The sample lists roughly 180,000 clones; about 78% were seen once. The clonotype comes from a woman aged 45 to 65 in good health and CMV-seropositive. The sequencing sample was made of PBMCs.

CDR3 nucleotide sequence: TGCGCCAGCAGCCCAAGCGGGACAGGGGCTTCCTACGAGCAGTACTTC. The encoded protein is CASSPSGTGASYEQYF. The chain has TRBV4-1 and TRBJ2-7, with TRBD1 identical over 10 bases. The V segment lost 4 bases and the J segment 1 base; nucleotides outside the gene matches: 7. Germline V gene lookup returns CDR1 MGHRA and CDR2 YSYEKL. This CDR3 has 16 residues.